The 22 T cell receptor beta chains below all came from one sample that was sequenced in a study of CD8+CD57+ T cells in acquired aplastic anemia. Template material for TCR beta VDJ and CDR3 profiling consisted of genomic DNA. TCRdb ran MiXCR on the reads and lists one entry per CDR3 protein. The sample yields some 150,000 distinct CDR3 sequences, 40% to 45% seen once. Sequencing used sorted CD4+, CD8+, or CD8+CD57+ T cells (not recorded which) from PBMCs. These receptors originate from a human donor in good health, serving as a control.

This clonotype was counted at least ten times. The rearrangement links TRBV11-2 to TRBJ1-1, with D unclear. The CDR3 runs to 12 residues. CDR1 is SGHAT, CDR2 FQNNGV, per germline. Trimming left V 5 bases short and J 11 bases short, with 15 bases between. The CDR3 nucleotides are TGTGCCAGCAGCCCGGTCCGAAGGATGGCTTTCTTT. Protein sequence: CASSPVRRMAFF. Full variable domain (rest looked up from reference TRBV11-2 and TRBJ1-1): EAGVAQSPRYKIIEKRQSVAFWCNPISGHATLYWYQQILGQGPKLLIQFQNNGVVDDSQLPKDRFSAERLKGVDSTLKIQPAKLEDSAVYLCASSPVRRMAFFGQGTRLTVV.

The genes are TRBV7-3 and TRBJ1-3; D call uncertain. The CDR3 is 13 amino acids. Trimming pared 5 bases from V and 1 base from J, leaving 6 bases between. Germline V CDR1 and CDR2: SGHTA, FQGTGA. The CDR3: CASSRGSGNTIYF. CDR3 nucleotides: TGTGCCAGCAGCCGGGGTTCTGGAAACACCATATATTTT.

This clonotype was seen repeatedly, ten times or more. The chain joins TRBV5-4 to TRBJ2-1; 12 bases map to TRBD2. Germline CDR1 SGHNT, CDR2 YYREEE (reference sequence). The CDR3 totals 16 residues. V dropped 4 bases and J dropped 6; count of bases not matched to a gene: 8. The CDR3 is CASSKTSGSIGNEQFF. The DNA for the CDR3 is TGTGCCAGCAGCAAGACTAGCGGGAGTATAGGCAATGAGCAGTTCTTC.

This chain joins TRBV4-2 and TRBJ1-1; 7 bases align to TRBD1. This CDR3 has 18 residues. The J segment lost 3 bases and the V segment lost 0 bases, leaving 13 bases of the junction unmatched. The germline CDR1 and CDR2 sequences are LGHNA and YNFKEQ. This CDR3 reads CASSQDVGSRDSHTEAFF. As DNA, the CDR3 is TGTGCCAGCAGCCAAGACGTGGGGTCTAGGGACAGCCACACTGAAGCTTTCTTT.

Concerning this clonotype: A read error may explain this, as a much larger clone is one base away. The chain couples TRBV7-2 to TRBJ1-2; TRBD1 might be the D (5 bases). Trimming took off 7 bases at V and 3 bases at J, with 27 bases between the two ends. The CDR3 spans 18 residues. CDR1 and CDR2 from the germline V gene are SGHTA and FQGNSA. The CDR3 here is CASNSIKRTGGSDYGYTF. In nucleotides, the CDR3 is TGTGCCAGCAACTCCATTAAACGGACTGGGGGGAGCGACTATGGCTACACCTTC.

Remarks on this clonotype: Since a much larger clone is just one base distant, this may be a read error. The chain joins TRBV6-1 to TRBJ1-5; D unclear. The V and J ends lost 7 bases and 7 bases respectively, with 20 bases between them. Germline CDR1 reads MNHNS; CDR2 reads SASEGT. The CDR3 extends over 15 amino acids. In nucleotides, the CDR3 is TGTGCCAGCACCGGGAAGGAGAGAGCAGGCCAGCCCCAGCATTTT. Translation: CASTGKERAGQPQHF.

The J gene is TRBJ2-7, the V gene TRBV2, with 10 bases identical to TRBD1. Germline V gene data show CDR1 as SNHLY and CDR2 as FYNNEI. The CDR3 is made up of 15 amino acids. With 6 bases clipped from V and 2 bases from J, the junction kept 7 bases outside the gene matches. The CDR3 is CASSPRDRGPYEQYF. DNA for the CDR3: TGTGCCAGCAGCCCAAGGGACAGGGGCCCCTACGAGCAGTACTTC.

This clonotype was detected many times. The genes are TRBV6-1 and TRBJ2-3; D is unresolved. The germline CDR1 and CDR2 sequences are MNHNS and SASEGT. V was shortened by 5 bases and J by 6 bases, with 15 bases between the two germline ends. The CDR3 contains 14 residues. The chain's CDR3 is CASSLLGSLDTQYF. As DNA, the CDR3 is TGTGCCAGCAGTCTCCTTGGGTCCTTGGATACGCAGTATTTT.

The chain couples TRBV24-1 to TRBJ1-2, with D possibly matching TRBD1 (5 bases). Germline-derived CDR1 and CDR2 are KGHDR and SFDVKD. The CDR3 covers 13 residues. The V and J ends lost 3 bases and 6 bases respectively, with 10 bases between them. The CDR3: CATSDGGVNGYTF. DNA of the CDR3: TGTGCCACCAGTGATGGAGGGGTAAATGGCTACACCTTC.

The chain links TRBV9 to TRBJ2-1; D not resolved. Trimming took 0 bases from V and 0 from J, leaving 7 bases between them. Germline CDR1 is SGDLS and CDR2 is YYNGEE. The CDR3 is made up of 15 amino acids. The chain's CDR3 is CASSVAGNSYNEQFF. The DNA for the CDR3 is TGTGCCAGCAGCGTAGCGGGTAACTCCTACAATGAGCAGTTCTTC.

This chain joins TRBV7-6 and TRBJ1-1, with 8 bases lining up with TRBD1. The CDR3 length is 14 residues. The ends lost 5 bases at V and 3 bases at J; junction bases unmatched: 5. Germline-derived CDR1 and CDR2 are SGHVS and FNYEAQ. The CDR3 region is CASSQGAADTEAFF. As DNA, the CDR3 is TGTGCCAGCAGCCAGGGGGCTGCGGACACTGAAGCTTTCTTT.

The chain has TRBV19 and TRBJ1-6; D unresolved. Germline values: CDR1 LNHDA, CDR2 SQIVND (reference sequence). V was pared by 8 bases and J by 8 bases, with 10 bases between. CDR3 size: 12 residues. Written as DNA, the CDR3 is TGTGCCAGTGGTCCCAGCTATTCACCCCTCCACTTT. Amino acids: CASGPSYSPLHF.

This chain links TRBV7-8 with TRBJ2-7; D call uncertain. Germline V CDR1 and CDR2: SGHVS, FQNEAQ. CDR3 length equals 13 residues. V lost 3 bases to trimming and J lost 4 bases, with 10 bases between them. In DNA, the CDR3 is TGTGCCAGCAGCTTGGATAAGTGGTACGAGCAGTACTTC. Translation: CASSLDKWYEQYF.

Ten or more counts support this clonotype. CDR3 in amino acids: CSALTSGGQETQYF. The DNA of the CDR3 is TGCAGTGCTTTGACTAGCGGGGGGCAAGAGACCCAGTACTTC. J is TRBJ2-5 and V is TRBV20-1; 13 bases line up with TRBD2. V lost 5 bases to trimming and J lost 2 bases; unmatched junction nucleotides: 2. The CDR3 has 14 residues. The germline V gene has CDR1 DFQATT and CDR2 SNEGSKA (reference sequence).

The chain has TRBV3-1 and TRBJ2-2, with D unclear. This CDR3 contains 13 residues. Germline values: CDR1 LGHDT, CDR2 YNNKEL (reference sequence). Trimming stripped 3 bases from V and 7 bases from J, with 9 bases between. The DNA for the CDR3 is TGTGCCAGCAGCCAGAATGAGTTCGGGGAGCTGTTTTTT. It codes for CASSQNEFGELFF.

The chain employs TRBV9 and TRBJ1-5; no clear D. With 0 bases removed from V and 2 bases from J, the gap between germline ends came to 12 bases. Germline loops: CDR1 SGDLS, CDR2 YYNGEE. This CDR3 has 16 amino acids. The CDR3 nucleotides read TGTGCCAGCAGCGTAGGGCCCCAACTCGGCAATCAGCCCCAGCATTTT. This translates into CASSVGPQLGNQPQHF.

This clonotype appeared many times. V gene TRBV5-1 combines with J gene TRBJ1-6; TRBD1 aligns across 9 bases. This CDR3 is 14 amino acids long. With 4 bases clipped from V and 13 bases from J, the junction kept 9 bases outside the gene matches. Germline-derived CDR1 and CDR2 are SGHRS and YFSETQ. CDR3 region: CASSQGQGGRPLHF. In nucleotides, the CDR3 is TGCGCCAGCAGCCAGGGACAGGGAGGTAGGCCCCTCCACTTT.

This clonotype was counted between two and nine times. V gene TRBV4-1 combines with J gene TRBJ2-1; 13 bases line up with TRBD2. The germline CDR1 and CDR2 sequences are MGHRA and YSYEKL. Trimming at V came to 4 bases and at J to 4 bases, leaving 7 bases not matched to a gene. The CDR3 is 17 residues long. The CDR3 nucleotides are TGCGCCAGCAGCCGGACTAGCGGGAGTCTTTTTTACAATGAGCAGTTCTTC. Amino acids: CASSRTSGSLFYNEQFF.

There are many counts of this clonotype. CDR3 sequence: CASNRGGTANEKLFF. The DNA of the CDR3 is TGTGCCAGCAATCGTGGGGGTACAGCTAATGAAAAACTGTTTTTT. This chain uses TRBV6-1 with TRBJ1-4; possible D gene TRBD1, 5 bases. V lost 7 bases, J lost 3 bases, and 15 bases lay in between. The germline gives CDR1 MNHNS, CDR2 SASEGT. This CDR3 is built from 15 residues.

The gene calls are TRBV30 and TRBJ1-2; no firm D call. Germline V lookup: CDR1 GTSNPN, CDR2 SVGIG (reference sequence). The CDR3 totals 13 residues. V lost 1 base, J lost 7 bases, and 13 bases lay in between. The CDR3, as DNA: TGTGCCTGGAGTGCGCAAGGGATCCTTGGCTACACCTTC. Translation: CAWSAQGILGYTF. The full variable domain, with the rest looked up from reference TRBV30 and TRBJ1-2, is SQTIHQWPATLVQPVGSPLSLECTVEGTSNPNLYWYRQAAGRGLQLLFYSVGIGQISSEVPQNLSASRPQDRQFILSSKKLLLSDSGFYLCAWSAQGILGYTFGSGTRLTVV.

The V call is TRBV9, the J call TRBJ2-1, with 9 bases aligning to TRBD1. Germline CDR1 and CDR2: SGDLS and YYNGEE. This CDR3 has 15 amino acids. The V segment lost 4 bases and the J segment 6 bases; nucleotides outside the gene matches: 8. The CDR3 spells CASSLGTGNFNEQFF. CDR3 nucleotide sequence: TGTGCCAGCAGCCTTGGGACAGGGAACTTCAATGAGCAGTTCTTC.

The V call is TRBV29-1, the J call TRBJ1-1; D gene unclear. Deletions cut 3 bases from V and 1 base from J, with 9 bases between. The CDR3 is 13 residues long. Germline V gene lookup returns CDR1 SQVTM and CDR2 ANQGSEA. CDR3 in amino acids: CSVDGVANTEAFF. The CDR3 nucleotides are TGCAGCGTTGACGGAGTGGCGAACACTGAAGCTTTCTTT.